The 2 T cell receptor beta chains listed next were all sequenced from one sample in a study of blood T cells in healthy people across ages. Through a sample-barcoded 5' primer and a J-beta primer mix, a second PCR was run for roughly 6 to 11 cycles. TCRdb ran MiXCR on the 5' RACE reads and lists one entry per CDR3 protein. The sample comprises approximately 600,000 distinct CDR3 sequences, 58% of which are singletons, and 30% to 45% rests with the top ten. The sequencing input was blood. The receptors here all came from a man aged 55 to 69 in good health.

This clonotype showed up just once. One end of the junction is discordant with germline, which a read error may explain. The CDR3 region has the DNA TGTGCCACCAGTGACCGTGTATCTAATGGGCAGTTCTTC. Amino acid sequence: CATSDRVSNGQFF. The V gene is TRBV24-1, the J gene TRBJ2-1; no definite D call. The V gene's germline CDR1 is KGHDR and CDR2 SFDVKD. The CDR3 contains 13 residues.

This chain connects TRBV6-1 to TRBJ2-6; TRBD1 or TRBD2 may be the D gene (6 bases each). The CDR3 runs to 17 residues. Germline values: CDR1 MNHNS, CDR2 SASEGT. Trimming shortened V by 7 bases and J by 0 bases, and 16 bases separated the two germline ends. The CDR3 loop reads CASTQGGFSSGANVLTF. DNA of the CDR3: TGTGCCAGCACCCAAGGGGGGTTCAGCTCTGGGGCCAACGTCCTGACTTTC.